This T cell receptor beta chain comes out of a study of tumor-infiltrating lymphocytes in primary liver carcinoma. From around 20-30 mg of unsorted bulk tissue, DNA and RNA were co-extracted together. Total RNA amounting to around 540 ng was the source from which TCR beta cDNA was made with a constant-region primer. Libraries covering TCR beta were generated through three nested multiplex PCR rounds (using a slightly modified ARM-PCR). A single record per CDR3 protein comes from TCRdb applying MiXCR to the multiplex PCR reads. The data hold approximately 110,000 distinct CDR3 sequences, with 64% observed a single time. Specimen: liver tumor tissue from sampling region 3. As to subset: tumor region T3, left-lateral pole. The clonotype was recovered from a woman aged 60-75 years with primary liver carcinoma and hepatitis B virus infection.

CDR3 residues: CASSGPGCEQYF. The CDR3 region has the DNA TGTGCCAGCAGCGGCCCAGGATGCGAGCAGTACTTC. The gene calls are TRBV6-5 and TRBJ2-7; no reliable D call. V dropped 6 bases and J dropped 6 bases, with 12 bases sitting between them. The CDR3 consists of 12 residues. Germline CDR1 MNHEY, CDR2 SVGAGI.